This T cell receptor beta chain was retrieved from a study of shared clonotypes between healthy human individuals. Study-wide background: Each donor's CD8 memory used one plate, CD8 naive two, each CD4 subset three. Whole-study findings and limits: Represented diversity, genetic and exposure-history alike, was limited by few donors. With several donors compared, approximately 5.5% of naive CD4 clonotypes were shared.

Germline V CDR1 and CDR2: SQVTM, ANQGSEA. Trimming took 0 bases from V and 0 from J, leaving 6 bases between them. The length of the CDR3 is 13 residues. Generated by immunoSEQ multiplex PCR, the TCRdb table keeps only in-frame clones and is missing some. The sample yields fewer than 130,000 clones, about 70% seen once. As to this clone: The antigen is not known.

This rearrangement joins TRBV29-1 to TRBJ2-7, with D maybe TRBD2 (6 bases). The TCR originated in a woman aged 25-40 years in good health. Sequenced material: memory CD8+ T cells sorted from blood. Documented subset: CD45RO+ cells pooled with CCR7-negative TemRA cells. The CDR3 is CSVEERDSYEQYF. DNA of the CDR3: TGCAGCGTTGAAGAGCGGGACTCCTACGAGCAGTACTTC.